This T cell receptor beta chain was recovered during a study of T cell repertoires in cytomegalovirus infection (dated by TCRdb to the late 2010s). Study-wide context: Alongside well-studied HLA-B-restricted epitopes, the peptide stimulations were aimed at recently identified HLA-C-restricted CMV epitopes, whose presentation resists viral immunomodulation. Donor HLA type was relevant to the analysis, because carriage of CMV infection together with the matching HLA type was indicated by public TCR beta signatures. Overall results and qualifications from the work: The ex vivo response was dominated by HLA-C-restricted CMV-specific TCR beta clonotypes, which also provided the single most frequent clonotype in two of eight donors. In both this cohort and an independent roughly 350-donor cohort, the cumulative frequency of public TCR beta family members distinguished carriers of CMV infection plus the relevant HLA type.

Read against the paper, the sample's treatment or condition label means: in vitro stimulation with specific CMV peptide epitopes to enrich CMV-specific T cells. Sequencing used an Illumina HiSeq 1500. The public reads were run again by TCRdb, first through fastp at Q25 and then through MiXCR, and only productive beta chains were kept. Entries that share a CDR3 protein sequence are merged under the most common genes and DNA. This sample holds roughly 990,000 distinct CDR3 sequences; about a third were observed only once. The ten largest make up under 15% of the sample. Measured from the cysteine to the phenylalanine, the CDR3 is 17 residues long. The sequence is cut down to CDR3 DNA, 51 bases in frame from base 1. CDR1 and CDR2, looked up from the germline V gene, are ENHRY and SYGVKD. V ends up 2 bases short and J 7 bases short, with an unmatched junction base count of 10. In regard to this clonotype: The antigen this receptor binds is unknown. The record has no base qualities; no much larger clone is one base away.

The rearranged chain carries TRBV10-3 and TRBJ2-1; TRBD2 aligns with 11 central bases. The clonotype comes from a human donor in good health (CMV status not recorded). Some clones in this sample may be carry-over from other donors' samples. The sequencing here drew on cultured CD8+ T cells from PBMCs, taken from culture after CMV antigen stimulation. The CDR3 region: CAISEAFSGGASNEQFF. The nucleotide sequence reads TGTGCCATCAGTGAGGCCTTTAGCGGGGGGGCCTCGAATGAGCAGTTCTTC.